This is a list of T cell receptor beta chains from one sample in a study of blood T cell repertoires in COVID-19. Method: immunoSEQ multiplex PCR; TCRdb's copy keeps in-frame clones and lacks some. The sample shows hundreds of thousands of clones, 65% to 85% of them seen only once. The sample comprised peripheral blood. Receptors were obtained from a woman of 80 years or more with acute or convalescent COVID-19. Both conserved end residues are part of each CDR3. A D gene is named only where the DNA matches it firmly. Not all rows give a size; the values are once, few, many and, for expanded clones, a class.

- TRBD2 TRBJ2-1 TRBV19 TGTGCCAGTAGCCCGGGACTAGCGGGAGGTGTTGAGCAGTTCTTC CASSPGLAGGVEQFF
- - TRBJ2-1 TRBV5-1 TGCGCCAGCAGGGAGATCAGGGTCTCCTACAATGAGCAGTTCTTC CASREIRVSYNEQFF
once - TRBJ1-2 TRBV3-1/TRBV3-2 TGTGCCAGCAGCCAAGGGAATTGGGGGCTATCTGGCTACACCTTC CASSQGNWGLSGYTF
- TRBD2 TRBJ2-4 TRBV3-1/TRBV3-2 TGTGCCAGCAGCCAAGGGACTAGCGGCATAGCCAAAAACATTCAGTACTTC CASSQGTSGIAKNIQYF
- - TRBJ2-7 TRBV9 TGTGCCAGCAGCTTTAGCCCGGGAACAGCCTACGAGCAGTACTTC CASSFSPGTAYEQYF
- TRBD2 TRBJ2-2 TRBV7-8 TGTGCCAGCAGCGGCTGGGAGCGGGGGGCAAACACCGGGGAGCTGTTTTTT CASSGWERGANTGELFF
- TRBD1 TRBJ1-5 TRBV28 TGTGCCAGCAGTTCGAAACAGGGGGTAGGCAATCAGCCCCAGCATTTT CASSSKQGVGNQPQHF
once - TRBJ1-3 TRBV7-2 TGTGCCAGCACCAGAGCCTCGACTCCTGGAAACACCATATATTTT CASTRASTPGNTIYF
- - TRBJ1-2 TRBV5-1 TGCGCCAGCAGCTTGGCCCTGGGGGCGTGGTATGGCTACACCTTC CASSLALGAWYGYTF
- - TRBJ1-1 TRBV7-9 TGTGCCAGCAGCTTCTGGACGGGGGGGACTGAAGCTTTCTTT CASSFWTGGTEAFF
- - TRBJ1-1 TRBV2 TGTGCCAGCAGTGGCGCGTTCATGAACACTGAAGCTTTCTTT CASSGAFMNTEAFF
- - TRBJ1-4 TRBV12-3/TRBV12-4 TGTGCCAGCAGTTTATCGGTGGAGGAACTGTTTTTT CASSLSVEELFF
- - TRBJ2-5 TRBV5-1 TGCGCCAGCAGCTTGGCCCTCCGACAGATCCAAGAGACCCAGTACTTC CASSLALRQIQETQYF
once TRBD2 TRBJ2-1 TRBV28 TGTGCCAGCAGTTTATCTACCGGGACTAGCGGATACAATGAGCAGTTCTTC CASSLSTGTSGYNEQFF
- - TRBJ2-1 TRBV5-1 TGCGCCAGCAGCTTGGTAGGACAGAGCTACAATGAGCAGTTCTTC CASSLVGQSYNEQFF
- TRBD1 TRBJ1-1 TRBV4-1 TGCGTCAGCAGCCAAGATACAACGGGACAGGGGACGGGAGGCACTGAAGCTTTCTTT CVSSQDTTGQGTGGTEAFF
- - TRBJ1-6 TRBV3-1/TRBV3-2 TGTGCCAGCAGCCACCGGGACTCCTATAATTCACCCCTCCACTTT CASSHRDSYNSPLHF
- TRBD1 TRBJ1-1 TRBV19 TGTGCCAGTAGTTTGGCAGGGGGCATGATGAACACTGAAGCTTTCTTT CASSLAGGMMNTEAFF
- - TRBJ1-5 TRBV20-1 TGCAGTGCTAGTCGGGGGGCCGAGCAGCCCCAGCATTTT CSASRGAEQPQHF
- - TRBJ2-7 TRBV14 TGTGCCAGCAGCCAAGACAGGGGTTTAGGCGCCTACGAGCAGTACTTC CASSQDRGLGAYEQYF
- - TRBJ2-7 TRBV28 TGTGCCAGCAGTGGTACCGGGATCCGGCTCATCGAGCAGTACTTC CASSGTGIRLIEQYF
- TRBD1 TRBJ1-4 TRBV5-8 TGTGCCAGCAGCTTGGGACAGGGGTTGAGGAAACTGTTTTTT CASSLGQGLRKLFF
- - TRBJ1-5 TRBV5-4 TGTGCCAGCAGCTTGGCTCCTAACTCCAATCAGCCCCAGCATTTT CASSLAPNSNQPQHF
- - TRBJ2-7 TRBV4-1 TGCGCCAGCAGCCAGGTTAACGGGTACGAGCAGTACTTC CASSQVNGYEQYF
- TRBD1 TRBJ1-2 TRBV30 TGTGCCGGGGGACAGGGGAACTATGGCTACACCTTC CAGGQGNYGYTF
few TRBD2 TRBJ2-2 TRBV14 TGTGCCAGCAGCCAAGATCTAGCGGGAGGGATATCTGACACCGGGGAGCTGTTTTTT CASSQDLAGGISDTGELFF
- - TRBJ2-7 TRBV28 TGTGCCAGCAGTTTATCTGCGGGCTTCTCCTACGAGCAGTACTTC CASSLSAGFSYEQYF
- - TRBJ1-6 TRBV7-2 TGTGCCAGCAGCTTCGAGCCTAATTCACCCCTCCACTTT CASSFEPNSPLHF
- - TRBJ2-1 TRBV3-1/TRBV3-2 TGTGCCAGCAGCCACTCCGGGGACATAAACAATGAGCAGTTCTTC CASSHSGDINNEQFF
- - TRBJ1-1 TRBV15 TGTGCCACTGGGGCACAGATGAACACTGAAGCTTTCTTT CATGAQMNTEAFF
- TRBD1 TRBJ2-5 TRBV6-5 TGTGCCAGCAGTATGCGGACAGGGATCAGCGAGACCCAGTACTTC CASSMRTGISETQYF
- - TRBJ1-2 TRBV5-4 TGTGCCAGCAGCTTGGGACGGAGCGTTAACTATGGCTACACCTTC CASSLGRSVNYGYTF
- - TRBJ1-3 TRBV19 TGTGCCAGTAGTCTTCGGACAGTATCTGGAAACACCATATATTTT CASSLRTVSGNTIYF
- TRBD1 TRBJ1-5 TRBV27 TGTGCCAGCAGACTATGGGACAGGGTCGGCAATCAGCCCCAGCATTTT CASRLWDRVGNQPQHF
- - TRBJ1-5 TRBV6-6 TGTGCCAGCAGTGGGGGGAATCAGCCCCAGCATTTT CASSGGNQPQHF
- - TRBJ1-3 TRBV4-2 TGTGCCAGCAGCCAAGTTCTACGGGGGGTCTCTGGAAACACCATATATTTT CASSQVLRGVSGNTIYF
- TRBD1 TRBJ2-7 TRBV30 TGTGCCTGGAGTGTCAGGGGGCTAGGAGAGCAGTACTTC CAWSVRGLGEQYF
- - TRBJ2-7 TRBV6-5 TGTGCCAGCAGTTACTCGTGGAGGGACGAGCAGTACTTC CASSYSWRDEQYF
- - TRBJ2-1 TRBV7-8 TGTGCCAGCAGCTTAGCAGCGGGCTCCTACAATGAGCAGTTCTTC CASSLAAGSYNEQFF
- TRBD2 TRBJ2-5 TRBV5-4 TGTGCCAGCAGCCTGGGATCTAGCGGGGGTTCAGAGACCCAGTACTTC CASSLGSSGGSETQYF
- TRBD2 TRBJ2-4 TRBV10-2 TGCGCCAGCAGTGATTCTGGACTAGCGGGAGGCGGGAGCATTCAGTACTTC CASSDSGLAGGGSIQYF
- TRBD1 TRBJ1-2 TRBV13 TGTGCCAGCAGCTATAGGGGGGACAGGAGCTATGGCTACACCTTC CASSYRGDRSYGYTF
once TRBD1 TRBJ1-1 TRBV19 TGTGCCAGTAGTCGATATTGGACAGGGCGAGGAAATACTGAAGCTTTCTTT CASSRYWTGRGNTEAFF
- TRBD1 TRBJ2-7 TRBV29-1 TGCAGCGTCGGGGGGACAGGGGACTACGAGCAGTACTTC CSVGGTGDYEQYF
- - TRBJ1-4 TRBV7-9 TGTGCCAGCAGCGCAGCAGGGGCAACTAATGAAAAACTGTTTTTT CASSAAGATNEKLFF
- - TRBJ1-2 TRBV12-3/TRBV12-4 TGTGCCAGCAGACGGACAGTCTATGGCTACACCTTC CASRRTVYGYTF
- TRBD1 TRBJ1-3 TRBV19 TGTGCCAGTTCCTCACAGGGGGCGTCTGGAAACACCATATATTTT CASSSQGASGNTIYF